One and the same sample provided the 29 T cell receptor beta chains below, sequenced in a study of human T cells and chemical hapten exposure. Time point reported: patch test 2, 6 weeks after DPC sensitization. Treatment described: therapeutic diphenylcyclopropenone sensitization with weekly scalp DPC. Each CDR3 protein is one row after TCRdb ran MiXCR on the RACE reads. The repertoire holds 350,000 to 400,000 distinct CDR3 sequences, with about 6.9% as singletons. The sample consisted of whole blood, taken in connection with sensitization to the hapten diphenylcyclopropenone (DPC). The receptors derive from a young woman with alopecia areata. Some clones in this sample may be carry-over from other donors' samples.

The chain's CDR3 is CASSLADSSGNTIYF. The CDR3, as DNA: TGCGCCAGCAGCTTGGCCGACAGCTCTGGAAACACCATATATTTT. V usage is TRBV5-1 and J usage is TRBJ1-3; D is perhaps TRBD1 (5 bases). Germline CDR1 is SGHRS and CDR2 is YFSETQ. Trimming took off 0 bases at V and 0 bases at J, with 7 bases between the two ends. The length of the CDR3 is 15 residues.

The rearrangement joins TRBV7-9 to TRBJ2-5; TRBD1 might be the D (6 bases). This CDR3 is 14 amino acids long. CDR1 and CDR2 (germline): SEHNR, FQNEAQ (reference sequence). V was shortened by 1 base and J by 3 bases, with 9 bases between the two germline ends. Here the CDR3 reads CASSLVGQEETQYF. The CDR3 DNA sequence: TGTGCCAGCAGCTTAGTGGGACAAGAAGAGACCCAGTACTTC. The complete variable domain, with remaining parts taken from reference TRBV7-9 and TRBJ2-5, reads DTGVSQNPRHKITKRGQNVTFRCDPISEHNRLYWYRQTLGQGPEFLTYFQNEAQLEKSRLLSDRFSAERPKGSFSTLEIQRTEQGDSAMYLCASSLVGQEETQYFGPGTRLLVL.

Comments on this clonotype: Compared with germline, one end of the junction differs, possibly owing to a read error. This sequence joins TRBV4-3 and TRBJ2-2; D possibly uses TRBD1 or TRBD2 (5 bases each). The CDR3 has 12 amino acids. Per the germline V gene, CDR1 is LGHNA and CDR2 is YSLEER. CDR3 nucleotide sequence: TGCGCCAGCAGCCAGGGGGACGGGGAGCTGTATTTT. Translated: CASSQGDGELYF.

This clonotype came up a few times. This chain joins TRBV29-1 and TRBJ2-3; 9 nucleotides line up with TRBD1. Germline assignment: CDR1 SQVTM and CDR2 ANQGSEA. The V segment lost 3 bases and the J segment 4 bases; nucleotides outside the gene matches: 11. This CDR3 has 16 amino acids. CDR3 residues: CSVDLPGQGPPDTQYF. The DNA of the CDR3 is TGCAGCGTTGACCTACCGGGACAGGGCCCCCCAGATACGCAGTATTTT.

This clonotype was seen a handful of times. The V gene is TRBV14, the J gene TRBJ1-1; D might be TRBD1 (5 bases). Germline CDR1 reads SGHDN; CDR2 reads FVKESK. The CDR3 totals 14 residues. Trimming removed 4 bases from V and 6 bases from J, with 15 bases in between. This CDR3 is CASSPHTGTPEAFF. Here the CDR3 DNA reads TGTGCCAGCAGCCCCCATACGGGGACCCCTGAAGCTTTCTTT.

This clonotype has a count of ten or more. This chain connects TRBV7-3 to TRBJ1-3; 8 nucleotides align to TRBD1. The CDR3 has 17 residues. The V and J ends lost 0 bases and 2 bases, in that order; junction bases with no gene match: 6. Germline V gene lookup returns CDR1 SGHTA and CDR2 FQGTGA. The CDR3 is CASSLTAGTGPGNTIYF. The CDR3 DNA follows: TGTGCCAGCAGCTTAACAGCCGGGACAGGACCTGGAAACACCATATATTTT.

In this sample, this clonotype turned up many times. The rearrangement joins TRBV14 to TRBJ2-1, with 9 bases that match TRBD2. Germline lookup yields CDR1 SGHDN and CDR2 FVKESK. With V trimmed by 4 bases and J by 8 bases, 6 bases remained unmatched. The CDR3 has 14 residues. CDR3 nucleotide sequence: TGTGCCAGCAGCCTTGTAGCGGGGGACGATGAGCAGTTCTTC. This translates into CASSLVAGDDEQFF.

This clonotype occurred a few times. The chain combines TRBV20-1 with TRBJ1-2; D may be TRBD1 (5 bases). Trimming removed 4 bases at V and 6 bases at J, with 18 bases between. Germline V CDR1 and CDR2: DFQATT, SNEGSKA (reference sequence). The CDR3 loop spans 14 amino acids. The CDR3 region has the DNA TGCAGTGCTACCAGCAGACGGGGACTTCATGGCTACACCTTC. Translation gives CSATSRRGLHGYTF.

This rearrangement joins TRBV20-1 to TRBJ2-3; 8 bases agree with TRBD1. CDR3 length equals 15 residues. Losses at the gene ends were 7 bases for V and 3 bases for J; bases not matched to a gene: 12. CDR1 is DFQATT and CDR2 is SNEGSKA in the germline V gene (reference sequence). DNA of the CDR3: TGCAGTGTGTCGGACAGGGTTTGGGGAACAGATACGCAGTATTTT. This gives the protein CSVSDRVWGTDTQYF.

There are a few counts of this clonotype. The V call is TRBV5-1, the J call TRBJ2-3; D is undetermined. Germline V CDR1 and CDR2: SGHRS, YFSETQ. CDR3 length: 15 residues. Between the trimmed V and J ends, which lost 0 bases and 6 bases, there was a span of 14 bases. The CDR3 reads CASSLGLPSEDTQYF. CDR3 bases: TGCGCCAGCAGCTTGGGGCTCCCTTCTGAGGATACGCAGTATTTT.

The genes are TRBV20-1 and TRBJ2-1; a possible D gene is TRBD2 (5 bases). The CDR3 is 14 amino acids. In germline, CDR1 is DFQATT, CDR2 SNEGSKA (reference sequence). V was shortened by 8 bases and J by 4 bases, with 18 bases between the two germline ends. The CDR3: CSPLRESFYNEQFF. For the CDR3, the DNA is TGCAGTCCATTACGGGAATCTTTTTACAATGAGCAGTTCTTC.

This clonotype was counted between two and nine times. The chain is built from TRBV29-1 and TRBJ2-1; a possible D gene is TRBD1 (6 bases). The CDR3 has 17 amino acids. The V end lost 5 bases, the J end lost 4 bases, and 24 bases lay between the germline ends. Germline V CDR1 and CDR2: SQVTM, ANQGSEA. The CDR3 spells CSVSRTEQGSLYNEQFF. For the CDR3, the DNA is TGCAGCGTTTCGAGAACTGAACAGGGATCTCTTTACAATGAGCAGTTCTTC.

The chain couples TRBV20-1 to TRBJ2-5; D is uncertain. Germline V CDR1 and CDR2: DFQATT, SNEGSKA (reference sequence). V lost 0 bases and J 1 base, leaving 9 bases between the germline ends. The CDR3 consists of 14 residues. As DNA, the CDR3 is TGCAGTGCTAGAGATCAGCTCTTCCAAGAGACCCAGTACTTC. Amino acids: CSARDQLFQETQYF.

This clonotype has ten or more counts. The gene calls are TRBV12-3 or TRBV12-4 and TRBJ1-1; tentatively, D is TRBD1 (5 bases). Trimming stripped 1 base from V and 10 bases from J, with 13 bases between. The CDR3 is made up of 13 amino acids. CDR3 DNA: TGTGCCAGCAGTTTAGTTAGAGGGGTAGCAGCTTTCTTT. Translating gives CASSLVRGVAAFF.

This clonotype was seen many times. V usage is TRBV19 and J usage is TRBJ1-1; D might be TRBD1 (6 bases). The CDR3 runs to 20 residues. From germline, CDR1 is LNHDA and CDR2 SQIVND (reference sequence). Trimming stripped 6 bases from V and 3 bases from J, with 32 bases between. CDR3 coding DNA: TGTGCCAGTAGCAACCCAAGTAATCGACAGGACCCCCTAAGGGACACTGAAGCTTTCTTT. This encodes CASSNPSNRQDPLRDTEAFF.

This clonotype was observed a handful of times. The CDR3 loop is CASSREGRLGEKLFF. For the CDR3, the DNA is TGTGCCAGCAGCCGTGAGGGTAGGCTTGGTGAAAAACTGTTTTTT. This chain joins TRBV7-2 and TRBJ1-4; D is ambiguous. CDR3 length: 15 residues. Trimming stripped 5 bases from V and 7 bases from J, with 17 bases between. Germline V lookup: CDR1 SGHTA, CDR2 FQGNSA. The full variable domain, with the rest looked up from reference TRBV7-2 and TRBJ1-4, is GAGVSQSPSNKVTEKGKDVELRCDPISGHTALYWYRQSLGQGLEFLIYFQGNSAPDKSGLPSDRFSAERTGGSVSTLTIQRTQQEDSAVYLCASSREGRLGEKLFFGSGTQLSVL.

The sample holds many counts of this clonotype. V and J are TRBV29-1 and TRBJ1-1; D might be TRBD1 (6 bases). This CDR3 comprises 11 residues. Trimming left V 7 bases short and J 7 bases short, with 13 bases between. CDR1 and CDR2 (germline): SQVTM, ANQGSEA. The CDR3 region has the DNA TGCAGCGCTTTAGGACAGATTGAAGCTTTCTTT. This sequence encodes CSALGQIEAFF. The whole variable domain, remainder taken from reference TRBV29-1 and TRBJ1-1, is SAVISQKPSRDICQRGTSLTIQCQVDSQVTMMFWYRQQPGQSLTLIATANQGSEATYESGFVIDKFPISRPNLTFSTLTVSNMSPEDSSIYLCSALGQIEAFFGQGTRLTVV.

This clonotype has at least ten counts. The chain is built from TRBV10-3 and TRBJ1-6, with 7 bases that match TRBD1. With V trimmed by 4 bases and J by 7 bases, 7 bases remained unmatched. CDR1 and CDR2 (germline): ENHRY, SYGVKD. The CDR3 is made up of 15 amino acids. The CDR3, as DNA: TGTGCCATCAGTGCCCGACAGGGTGAAAATTCACCCCTCCACTTT. Its translation is CAISARQGENSPLHF.

V is TRBV15 and J is TRBJ2-2; D unclear. This CDR3 is built from 14 residues. The ends were cut back, 1 base at V and 8 bases at J, with 11 bases in the middle. The germline CDR1 and CDR2 sequences are LNHNV and YYDKDF (reference sequence). CDR3 sequence: CATSRGVVSGELFF. CDR3 sequence (DNA): TGTGCCACCAGCAGAGGGGTAGTGTCGGGGGAGCTGTTTTTT.

This clonotype was found a few times. V and J are TRBV6-5 and TRBJ2-1, with D possibly TRBD2 on 6 matching bases. Trimming left V 0 bases short and J 5 bases short, with 8 bases between. There are 14 residues in the CDR3. Germline loops: CDR1 MNHEY, CDR2 SVGAGI. This CDR3 is CASSYSRRDNEQFF. As DNA, the CDR3 is TGTGCCAGCAGTTACTCGAGGAGGGACAATGAGCAGTTCTTC.

This clonotype was recorded many times. V usage is TRBV30 and J usage is TRBJ1-6, with D perhaps TRBD1 (5 bases). The CDR3 is made up of 14 amino acids. V lost 4 bases and J lost 9, with 16 bases in between. CDR1 is GTSNPN, CDR2 SVGIG, per germline (reference sequence). CDR3 region: CAWNRLGRASPLHF. The CDR3 DNA sequence: TGTGCCTGGAATCGTCTGGGCAGGGCTTCACCCCTCCACTTT.

There are many counts of this clonotype. The chain links TRBV9 to TRBJ1-1, with D hard to call. Trimming stripped 3 bases from V and 4 bases from J, with 19 bases between. The CDR3 runs 16 residues. Per germline, CDR1 SGDLS and CDR2 YYNGEE. The CDR3 DNA is TGTGCCAGCAGCGATGGCGGGCCGCCGGTAGGCACTGAAGCTTTCTTT. Its protein is CASSDGGPPVGTEAFF.

Ten or more counts support this clonotype. The chain combines TRBV6-1 with TRBJ1-5; no firm D call. Trimming removed 0 bases from V and 3 bases from J, with 9 bases in between. The CDR3 length is 15 residues. Germline V lookup: CDR1 MNHNS, CDR2 SASEGT. The CDR3 DNA is TGTGCCAGCAGTGAAGCCGGGCGGAACAATCAGCCCCAGCATTTT. It specifies CASSEAGRNNQPQHF.

This chain connects TRBV5-6 to TRBJ1-5; maybe TRBD1 (6 bases). The CDR3 consists of 14 residues. With 3 bases removed from V and 4 bases from J, the gap between germline ends came to 11 bases. From germline, CDR1 is SGHDT and CDR2 YYEEEE. The CDR3 sequence is CASSWGGDNQPQHF. Here the CDR3 DNA reads TGTGCCAGCAGCTGGGGGGGCGATAATCAGCCCCAGCATTTT. Full variable domain (missing parts from reference TRBV5-6 and TRBJ1-5): DAGVTQSPTHLIKTRGQQVTLRCSPKSGHDTVSWYQQALGQGPQFIFQYYEEEERQRGNFPDRFSGHQFPNYSSELNVNALLLGDSALYLCASSWGGDNQPQHFGDGTRLSIL.

This clonotype was picked up a small number of times. The rearrangement links TRBV6-1 to TRBJ2-1, with TRBD2 matching over 10 bases. Germline V lookup: CDR1 MNHNS, CDR2 SASEGT. This CDR3 contains 14 residues. With V trimmed by 4 bases and J by 10 bases, 7 bases remained unmatched. The CDR3 nucleotides are TGTGCCAGCAGTGCCCGACTAGCGGGCCCAGAGCAGTTCTTC. It encodes CASSARLAGPEQFF.

Many counts were recorded for this clonotype. CDR3 sequence: CASNWGQTSGANVLTF. CDR3 nucleotide sequence: TGTGCCAGCAACTGGGGACAAACCTCTGGGGCCAACGTCCTGACTTTC. The genes are TRBV9 and TRBJ2-6, with D possibly TRBD1 on 6 matching bases. The CDR3 totals 16 residues. Trimming cost V 6 bases and J 0 bases, with 13 bases left between them. Germline V CDR1 and CDR2: SGDLS, YYNGEE.

As concerns this clonotype: An end of the junction differs from the germline gene, which may be a read error. The chain carries TRBV11-2 and TRBJ1-1; a possible D gene is TRBD1 (5 bases). Germline CDR1 SGHAT, CDR2 FQNNGV. The CDR3 loop spans 18 amino acids. The CDR3 nucleotides are TGTGCCAACAGCTTAGATTCAGGGCGCATTGTCATGAACACTGAAGCTTTCTTT. It encodes CANSLDSGRIVMNTEAFF.

This clonotype has ten or more counts. The J gene is TRBJ1-5, the V gene TRBV6-1; D remains unclear. V dropped 5 bases and J dropped 6 bases, with 14 bases sitting between them. In germline, CDR1 is MNHNS, CDR2 SASEGT. The CDR3 sequence is 14 residues long. Written as DNA, the CDR3 is TGTGCCAGCAGTCCTCTTGGGGAGTCTCAGCCCCAGCATTTT. It encodes CASSPLGESQPQHF.

The chain recombines TRBV12-3 or TRBV12-4 with TRBJ1-3; unclear D gene. The V gene lost 7 bases and the J gene lost 2 bases, with 24 bases spanning the gap. This CDR3 contains 18 residues. CDR3 residues: CASTPGRRVFTTGNTIYF. CDR3 in DNA: TGTGCCAGCACCCCCGGGCGCCGGGTCTTCACTACTGGAAACACCATATATTTT.